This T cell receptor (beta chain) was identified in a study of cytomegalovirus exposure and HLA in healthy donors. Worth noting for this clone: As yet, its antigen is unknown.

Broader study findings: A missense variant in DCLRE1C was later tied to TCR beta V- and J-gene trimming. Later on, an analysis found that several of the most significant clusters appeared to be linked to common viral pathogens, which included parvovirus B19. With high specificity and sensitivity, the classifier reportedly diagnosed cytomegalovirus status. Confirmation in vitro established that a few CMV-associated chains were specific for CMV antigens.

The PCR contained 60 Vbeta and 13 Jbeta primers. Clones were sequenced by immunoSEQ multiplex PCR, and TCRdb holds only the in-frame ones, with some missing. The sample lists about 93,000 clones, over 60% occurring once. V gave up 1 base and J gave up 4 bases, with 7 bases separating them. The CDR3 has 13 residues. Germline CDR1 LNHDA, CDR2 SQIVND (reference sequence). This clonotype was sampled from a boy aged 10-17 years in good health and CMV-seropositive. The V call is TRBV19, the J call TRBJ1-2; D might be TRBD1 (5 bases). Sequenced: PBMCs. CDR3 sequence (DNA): TGTGCCAGTAGTATAGGGACACTCTATGGCTACACCTTC. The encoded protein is CASSIGTLYGYTF.